This T cell receptor beta chain derives from a study of CD8 T cells in ankylosing spondylitis. The study's findings and limits: Several highly homologous variants made up a TCR beta motif, and this motif appeared characteristic of ankylosing spondylitis blood. Significant enrichment of disease-linked clones was reportedly seen in matched ankylosing spondylitis synovial fluid. In peripheral blood, disease-linked CD8+ clones occurred at relatively low frequencies. Reports of some motif variants in reactive arthritis synovial fluid and blood predate this one.

For TCR beta, libraries came from quantitative 5'-RACE with molecular barcodes. TCRdb re-derived calls from the 5' RACE reads in MiXCR, one entry per CDR3 protein. This sample carries hundreds of thousands of distinct CDR3 sequences, roughly 15% of them seen once, and the ten largest clones take approximately 0.97%. The V gene end was trimmed by 0 bases and the J gene end by 5 bases; junction bases not matched to a gene: 5. Germline CDR1 is SGHRS and CDR2 is YFSETQ. This CDR3 region has 16 residues. About this clonotype: Its antigen is unidentified.

This chain joins TRBV5-1 and TRBJ2-2; 9 bases match TRBD1. The TCR originated in a male donor with ankylosing spondylitis. Material: blood, either unsorted or a sorted T cell fraction (not recorded which). The CDR3 is CASSLAGTGRTGELFF. The DNA of the CDR3 is TGCGCCAGCAGCTTGGCCGGGACAGGGCGGACCGGGGAGCTGTTTTTT.